The rows below give T cell receptor beta chains drawn from one sample of a study of OX40 agonist ivuxolimab in advanced cancers. Clones were read by immunoSEQ multiplex PCR, and TCRdb kept only the in-frame ones, dropping some. The data contain 50,000 to 65,000 clones, around 90% of them seen just once; the ten biggest clones take up around 25%. Specimen: CD4+ or CD8+ T cells sorted from blood, collected in a trial of the OX40 agonist ivuxolimab. The source of these receptors is an adult with an advanced solid tumor such as melanoma, head and neck, liver or kidney cancer. Both conserved end residues are part of each CDR3. A D gene is named only where the DNA matches it firmly. Expanded clones get a size class; other rows say once, few or many, or leave the size out.

V gene	D gene	J gene	clone size	CDR3 protein	CDR3 DNA
TRBV6-4	TRBD1	TRBJ1-4	-	CASSPGTGGEKLFF	TGTGCCAGCAGCCCCGGGACAGGGGGTGAAAAACTGTTTTTT
TRBV2	-	TRBJ2-7	many	CASSVGGPYEQYF	TGTGCCAGCAGTGTTGGGGGGCCTTACGAGCAGTACTTC
TRBV28	TRBD2	TRBJ2-3	-	CASSLAILADHTDTQYF	TGTGCCAGCAGTTTAGCCATTCTAGCGGACCACACAGATACGCAGTATTTT
TRBV29-1	TRBD1	TRBJ2-5	once	CSVMGQGIVETQYF	TGCAGCGTTATGGGACAGGGGATCGTGGAGACCCAGTACTTC
TRBV27	-	TRBJ1-6	-	CASSTQDSAGVGLHF	TGTGCCAGCAGTACTCAGGACAGTGCGGGGGTCGGCCTCCACTTT
TRBV4-1	-	TRBJ2-5	-	CASSRGPQETQYF	TGCGCCAGCAGCCGGGGGCCCCAAGAGACCCAGTACTTC
TRBV4-3	TRBD2	TRBJ2-7	once	CASSQGLAGGGSYEQYF	TGCGCCAGCAGCCAGGGACTAGCGGGGGGGGGCTCCTACGAGCAGTACTTC
TRBV7-9	-	TRBJ1-3	-	CASSPNLGGNTIYF	TGTGCCAGCAGCCCTAACTTGGGGGGAAACACCATATATTTT
TRBV13	TRBD1	TRBJ1-1	-	CASSFRTGGTEAFF	TGTGCCAGCAGCTTCCGGACAGGGGGCACTGAAGCTTTCTTT
TRBV11-3	-	TRBJ1-1	-	CASSSGGLNTEAFF	TGTGCCAGCAGCTCCGGCGGTTTGAACACTGAAGCTTTCTTT
TRBV18	TRBD2	TRBJ2-1	-	CASSPRASGTLIVNEQFF	TGTGCCAGCTCACCAAGGGCTAGCGGGACCCTTATCGTCAATGAGCAGTTCTTC
TRBV7-2	TRBD1	TRBJ2-7	-	CASSLGGTGAEQYF	TGTGCCAGCAGCTTAGGGGGGACAGGGGCCGAGCAGTACTTC
TRBV11-1	-	TRBJ2-5	-	CASSLEPSRRETQYF	TGTGCCAGCAGCTTAGAACCCAGCAGGCGAGAGACCCAGTACTTC
TRBV27	TRBD2	TRBJ2-1	-	CASSQGSGGSYNEQFF	TGTGCCAGCAGCCAAGGTAGCGGGGGCTCCTACAATGAGCAGTTCTTC
TRBV28	-	TRBJ1-2	-	CASSFGAAGYTF	TGTGCCAGCAGTTTCGGCGCGGCCGGCTACACCTTC
TRBV19	TRBD2	TRBJ2-2	-	CASMGGSLDGELFF	TGTGCCAGCATGGGAGGGAGCCTCGACGGGGAGCTGTTTTTT
TRBV11-2	-	TRBJ2-4	-	CASSLAGAAEAKNIQYF	TGTGCCAGCAGCTTAGCCGGCGCAGCCGAGGCCAAAAACATTCAGTACTTC
TRBV5-6	TRBD2	TRBJ2-1	-	CASSTGLAGSYNEQFF	TGTGCCAGCAGCACGGGACTAGCGGGATCTTACAATGAGCAGTTCTTC
TRBV28	-	TRBJ1-5	-	CASSWGPSNQPQHF	TGTGCCAGCAGTTGGGGACCTAGCAATCAGCCCCAGCATTTT
TRBV10-2	-	TRBJ2-7	-	CASSESHSYEQYF	TGCGCCAGCAGTGAGTCCCACTCCTACGAGCAGTACTTC
TRBV4-2	-	TRBJ1-4	-	CASSLRGAGGAGEKLFF	TGTGCCAGCAGTCTTAGGGGTGCGGGGGGCGCCGGTGAAAAACTGTTTTTT
TRBV27	TRBD2	TRBJ2-1	-	CASSRLALAGMHNEQFF	TGTGCCAGCAGTAGATTAGCCCTAGCGGGGATGCACAATGAGCAGTTCTTC
TRBV6-4	TRBD2	TRBJ2-2	-	CASRRVLSGGYWGLGELFF	TGTGCCAGCAGGAGGGTGCTTAGCGGGGGGTATTGGGGTTTAGGGGAGCTGTTTTTT
TRBV7-7	-	TRBJ2-3	-	CASSSRGSTDTQYF	TGTGCTAGCAGCTCCCGGGGGAGCACAGATACGCAGTATTTT
TRBV28	-	TRBJ2-1	-	CASSPPAGGSINEQFF	TGTGCCAGCAGCCCTCCCGCTGGGGGAAGTATCAATGAGCAGTTCTTC
TRBV6-1	TRBD2	TRBJ2-5	-	CASSDGTSGRVQETQYF	TGTGCCAGCAGTGATGGGACTAGCGGGAGAGTACAAGAGACCCAGTACTTC
TRBV7-9	TRBD1	TRBJ2-2	few	CASSLGDPTGDTGELFF	TGTGCCAGCAGCTTAGGGGACCCGACAGGGGACACCGGGGAGCTGTTTTTT
TRBV27	TRBD2	TRBJ2-1	once	CASSLASGRSHEQFF	TGTGCCAGCAGTTTGGCTAGCGGGAGGTCCCATGAGCAGTTCTTC
TRBV27	TRBD2	TRBJ2-1	-	CASSRLGGSYNEQFF	TGTGCCAGCAGTCGCCTCGGGGGGTCCTACAATGAGCAGTTCTTC
TRBV30	TRBD1	TRBJ2-5	-	CAGTRDRGETQYF	TGTGCCGGAACCCGGGACAGGGGAGAGACCCAGTACTTC
TRBV7-8	TRBD2	TRBJ2-7	-	CASSALAGGGFYEQYF	TGTGCCAGCAGCGCTCTAGCGGGAGGGGGGTTTTACGAGCAGTACTTC
TRBV7-3	TRBD2	TRBJ2-3	-	CASSSTLAGADTQYF	TGTGCCAGCAGCTCCACACTAGCGGGGGCAGATACGCAGTATTTT
TRBV7-8	TRBD2	TRBJ2-7	-	CASSSGSKWQYF	TGTGCCAGCTCTAGCGGGAGTAAGTGGCAGTACTTC
TRBV29-1	-	TRBJ1-1	-	CSAPQAGTEAFF	TGCAGCGCACCCCAGGCCGGCACTGAAGCTTTCTTT
TRBV11-3	-	TRBJ2-1	-	CASSWSSYNEQFF	TGTGCCAGCAGCTGGAGCTCCTACAATGAGCAGTTCTTC
TRBV5-1	-	TRBJ2-1	-	CASSLAGEQFF	TGCGCCAGCAGCTTGGCGGGGGAGCAGTTCTTC
TRBV14	-	TRBJ2-7	-	CASSHPGPVYEQYF	TGTGCCAGCAGCCATCCGGGGCCCGTCTACGAGCAGTACTTC
TRBV4-3	-	TRBJ2-5	-	CASSQTPGASQETQYF	TGCGCCAGCAGCCAAACCCCAGGGGCGTCTCAAGAGACCCAGTACTTC
TRBV6-6	-	TRBJ2-7	-	CASSPLMAREQYF	TGTGCCAGCAGTCCCTTAATGGCGCGGGAGCAGTACTTC
TRBV7-9	-	TRBJ2-1	-	CASSLASGRGTHNEQFF	TGTGCCAGCAGCTTAGCATCGGGGAGGGGGACACACAATGAGCAGTTCTTC
TRBV19	-	TRBJ2-2	-	CATLGTGELFF	TGTGCCACCCTTGGGACCGGGGAGCTGTTTTTT
TRBV30	-	TRBJ1-3	-	CASESQTVHPGNTIYF	TGTGCCTCGGAGAGTCAGACAGTCCACCCTGGAAACACCATATATTTT
TRBV27	-	TRBJ1-2	-	CASSSGMGGGYTF	TGTGCCAGCAGTTCGGGTATGGGGGGCGGCTACACCTTC
TRBV29-1	TRBD2	TRBJ2-1	-	CSVALAGGPGNEQFF	TGCAGCGTTGCTCTAGCGGGAGGGCCGGGCAATGAGCAGTTCTTC
TRBV9	-	TRBJ2-7	-	CASSVGIQASEQYF	TGTGCCAGCAGCGTAGGAATTCAGGCTTCGGAGCAGTACTTC
TRBV19	-	TRBJ2-1	-	CASSMPSGNFGNEQFF	TGTGCCAGTAGTATGCCGAGCGGAAATTTTGGGAATGAGCAGTTCTTC
TRBV27	TRBD1	TRBJ2-7	-	CASGGHLYEQYF	TGTGCCTCAGGGGGACACCTCTACGAGCAGTACTTC
TRBV19	TRBD1	TRBJ1-1	-	CASSDDRVTEAFF	TGTGCCAGTAGTGATGACAGGGTCACTGAAGCTTTCTTT
TRBV15	-	TRBJ1-2	-	CATSGTLNYGYTF	TGTGCCACCAGCGGCACCTTAAACTATGGCTACACCTTC
TRBV5-4	-	TRBJ2-1	-	CASSLPQSSYNEQFF	TGTGCCAGCAGCTTGCCCCAGAGCTCCTACAATGAGCAGTTCTTC
TRBV11-2	-	TRBJ2-7	-	CASSLVISEQYF	TGTGCCAGCAGCTTAGTGATTAGCGAGCAGTACTTC
TRBV7-9	-	TRBJ2-2	few	CASIELGGIGELFF	TGTGCCAGCATCGAGTTAGGCGGTATCGGGGAGCTGTTTTTT
TRBV30	-	TRBJ2-5	-	CAWTSGRGSETQYF	TGTGCCTGGACCTCTGGTCGGGGGTCAGAGACCCAGTACTTC
TRBV5-5	-	TRBJ2-1	-	CASSLANPSYNEQFF	TGTGCCAGCAGCTTGGCCAATCCCTCCTACAATGAGCAGTTCTTC
TRBV18	-	TRBJ2-5	-	CASSPPDSQETQYF	TGTGCCAGCTCACCACCGGACAGCCAAGAGACCCAGTACTTC
TRBV27	-	TRBJ1-2	-	CASSFGQFYGYTF	TGTGCCAGCAGTTTCGGACAGTTCTATGGCTACACCTTC